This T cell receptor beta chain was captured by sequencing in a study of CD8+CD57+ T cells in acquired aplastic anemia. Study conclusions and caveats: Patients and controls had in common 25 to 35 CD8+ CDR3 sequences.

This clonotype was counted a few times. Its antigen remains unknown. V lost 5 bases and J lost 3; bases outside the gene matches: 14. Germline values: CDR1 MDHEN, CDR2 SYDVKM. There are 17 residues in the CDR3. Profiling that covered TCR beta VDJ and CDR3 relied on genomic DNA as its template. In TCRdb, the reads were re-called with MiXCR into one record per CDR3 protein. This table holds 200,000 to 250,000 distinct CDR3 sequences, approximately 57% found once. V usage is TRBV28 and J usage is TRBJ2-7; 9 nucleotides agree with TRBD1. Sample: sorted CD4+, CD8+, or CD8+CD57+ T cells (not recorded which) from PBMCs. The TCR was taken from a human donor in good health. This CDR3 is CASSATSGTGWVYEQYF. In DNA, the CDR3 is TGTGCCAGCAGTGCCACATCCGGGACAGGGTGGGTCTACGAGCAGTACTTC.